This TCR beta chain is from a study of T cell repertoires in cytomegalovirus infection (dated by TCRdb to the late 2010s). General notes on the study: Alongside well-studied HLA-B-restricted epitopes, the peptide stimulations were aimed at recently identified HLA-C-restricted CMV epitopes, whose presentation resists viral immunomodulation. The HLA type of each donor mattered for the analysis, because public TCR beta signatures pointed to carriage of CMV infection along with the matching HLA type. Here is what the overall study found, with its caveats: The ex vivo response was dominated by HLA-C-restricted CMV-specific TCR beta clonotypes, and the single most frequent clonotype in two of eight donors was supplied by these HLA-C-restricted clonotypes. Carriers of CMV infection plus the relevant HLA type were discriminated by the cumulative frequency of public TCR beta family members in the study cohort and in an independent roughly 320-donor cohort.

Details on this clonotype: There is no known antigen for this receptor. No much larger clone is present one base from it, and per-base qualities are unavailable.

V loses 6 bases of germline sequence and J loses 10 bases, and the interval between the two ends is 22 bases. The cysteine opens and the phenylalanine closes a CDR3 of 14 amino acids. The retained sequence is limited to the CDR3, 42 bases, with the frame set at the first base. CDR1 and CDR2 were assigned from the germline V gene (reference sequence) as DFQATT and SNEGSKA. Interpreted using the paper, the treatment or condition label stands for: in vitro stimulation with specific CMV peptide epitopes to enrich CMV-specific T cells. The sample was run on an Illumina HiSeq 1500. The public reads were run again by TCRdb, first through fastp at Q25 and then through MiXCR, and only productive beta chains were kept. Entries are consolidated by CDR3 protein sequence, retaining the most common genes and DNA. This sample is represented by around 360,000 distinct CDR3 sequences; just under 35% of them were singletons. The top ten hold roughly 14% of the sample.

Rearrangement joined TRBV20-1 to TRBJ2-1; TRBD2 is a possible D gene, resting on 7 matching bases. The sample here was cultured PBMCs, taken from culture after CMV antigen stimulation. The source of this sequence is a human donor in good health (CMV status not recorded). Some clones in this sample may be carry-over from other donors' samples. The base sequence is TGCAGTGCCACCCGGTCGGGGGGACAATGGGAGCAGTTCTTC. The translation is CSATRSGGQWEQFF.